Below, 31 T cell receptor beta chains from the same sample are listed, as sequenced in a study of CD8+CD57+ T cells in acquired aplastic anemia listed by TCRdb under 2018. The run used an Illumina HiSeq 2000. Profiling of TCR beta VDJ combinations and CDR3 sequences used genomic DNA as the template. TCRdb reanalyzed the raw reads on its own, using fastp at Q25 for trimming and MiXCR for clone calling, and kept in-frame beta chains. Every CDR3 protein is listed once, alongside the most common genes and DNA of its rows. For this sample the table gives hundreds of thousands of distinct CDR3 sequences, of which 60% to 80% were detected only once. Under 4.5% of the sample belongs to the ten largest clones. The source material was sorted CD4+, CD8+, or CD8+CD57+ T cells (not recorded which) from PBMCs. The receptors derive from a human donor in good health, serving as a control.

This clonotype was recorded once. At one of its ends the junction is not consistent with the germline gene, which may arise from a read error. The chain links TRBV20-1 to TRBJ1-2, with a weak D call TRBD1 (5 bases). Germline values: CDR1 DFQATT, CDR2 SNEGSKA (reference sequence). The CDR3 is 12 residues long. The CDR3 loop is CSARDEGTPISF. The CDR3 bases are TGCAGTGCTAGAGATGAGGGGACTCCAATTTCCTTC.

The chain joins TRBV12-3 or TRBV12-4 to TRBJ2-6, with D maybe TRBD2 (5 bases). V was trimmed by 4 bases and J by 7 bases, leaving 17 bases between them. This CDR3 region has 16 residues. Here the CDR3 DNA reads TGTGCCAGCAGTTCATGGGTCTCGGGGAATGCCAACGTCCTGACTTTC. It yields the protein CASSSWVSGNANVLTF.

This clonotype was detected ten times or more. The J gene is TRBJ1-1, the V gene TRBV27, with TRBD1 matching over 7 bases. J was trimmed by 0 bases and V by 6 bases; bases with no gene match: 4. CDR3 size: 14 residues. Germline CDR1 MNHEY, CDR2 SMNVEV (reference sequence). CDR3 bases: TGTGCCAGCAGATCCGGACAGGTGAACACTGAAGCTTTCTTT. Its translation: CASRSGQVNTEAFF.

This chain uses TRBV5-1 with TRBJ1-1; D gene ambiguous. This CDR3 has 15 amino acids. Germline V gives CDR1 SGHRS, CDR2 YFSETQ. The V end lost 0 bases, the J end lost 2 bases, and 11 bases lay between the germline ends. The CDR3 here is CASSLEATSNTEAFF. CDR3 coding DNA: TGCGCCAGCAGCTTGGAGGCGACGTCCAACACTGAAGCTTTCTTT.

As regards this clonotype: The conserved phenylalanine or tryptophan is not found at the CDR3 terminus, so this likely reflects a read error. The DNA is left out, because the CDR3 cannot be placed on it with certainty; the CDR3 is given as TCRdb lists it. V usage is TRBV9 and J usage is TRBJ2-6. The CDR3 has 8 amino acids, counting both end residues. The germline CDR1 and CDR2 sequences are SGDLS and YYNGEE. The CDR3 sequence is CASSVKGI.

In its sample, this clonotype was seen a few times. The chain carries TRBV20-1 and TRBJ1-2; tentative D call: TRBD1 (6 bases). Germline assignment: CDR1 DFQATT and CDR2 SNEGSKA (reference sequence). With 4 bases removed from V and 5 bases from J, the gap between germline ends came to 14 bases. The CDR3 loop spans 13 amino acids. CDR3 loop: CSATNPQGYGYTF. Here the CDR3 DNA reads TGCAGTGCTACCAACCCACAGGGATATGGCTACACCTTC.

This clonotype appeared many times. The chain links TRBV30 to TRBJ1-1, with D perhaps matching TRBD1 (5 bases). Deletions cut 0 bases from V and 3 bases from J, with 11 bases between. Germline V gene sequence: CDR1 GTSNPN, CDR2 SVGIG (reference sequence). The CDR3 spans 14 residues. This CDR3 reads CAWSVRAGDTEAFF. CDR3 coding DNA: TGTGCCTGGAGTGTTAGGGCGGGGGACACTGAAGCTTTCTTT.

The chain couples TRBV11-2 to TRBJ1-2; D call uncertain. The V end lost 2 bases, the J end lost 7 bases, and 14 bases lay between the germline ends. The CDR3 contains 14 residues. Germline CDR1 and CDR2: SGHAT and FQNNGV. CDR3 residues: CASSLTNSCRGYTF. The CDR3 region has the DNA TGTGCCAGCAGCTTAACAAACTCCTGTCGTGGCTACACCTTC.

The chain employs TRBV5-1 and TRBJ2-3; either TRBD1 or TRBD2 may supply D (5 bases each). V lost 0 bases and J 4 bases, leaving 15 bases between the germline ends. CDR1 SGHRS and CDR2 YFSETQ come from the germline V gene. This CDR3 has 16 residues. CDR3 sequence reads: CASSLGGAVRSDTQYF. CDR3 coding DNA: TGCGCCAGCAGCTTGGGAGGGGCCGTGCGCTCAGATACGCAGTATTTT.

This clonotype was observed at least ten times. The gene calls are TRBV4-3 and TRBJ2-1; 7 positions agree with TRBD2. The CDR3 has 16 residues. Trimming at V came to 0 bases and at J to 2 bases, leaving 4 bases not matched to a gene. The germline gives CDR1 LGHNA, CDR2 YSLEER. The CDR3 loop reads CASSQDQAGPYNEQFF. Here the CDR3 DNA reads TGCGCCAGCAGCCAAGATCAAGCGGGGCCCTACAATGAGCAGTTCTTC.

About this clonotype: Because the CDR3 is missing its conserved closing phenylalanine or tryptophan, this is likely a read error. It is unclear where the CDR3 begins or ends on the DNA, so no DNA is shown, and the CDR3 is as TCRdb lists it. This CDR3 reads CSARDSTG. V usage is TRBV20-1 and J usage is TRBJ1-3; the D call TRBD1 from the table was never checked on the DNA. With termini counted, the CDR3 has 8 amino acids. CDR1 and CDR2 (germline): DFQATT, SNEGSKA (reference sequence).

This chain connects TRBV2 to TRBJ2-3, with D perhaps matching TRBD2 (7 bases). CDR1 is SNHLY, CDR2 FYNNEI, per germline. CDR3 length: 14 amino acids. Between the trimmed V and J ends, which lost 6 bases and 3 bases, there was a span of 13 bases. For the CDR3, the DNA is TGTGCCAGCAGGGGGGGGGGGCTTACAGATACGCAGTATTTT. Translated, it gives CASRGGGLTDTQYF.

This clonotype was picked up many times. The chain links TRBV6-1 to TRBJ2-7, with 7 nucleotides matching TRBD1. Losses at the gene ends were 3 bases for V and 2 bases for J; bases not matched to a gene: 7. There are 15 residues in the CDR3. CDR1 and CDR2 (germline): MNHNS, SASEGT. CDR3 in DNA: TGTGCCAGCAGTGACCTGGCCGGGACAGCCTACGAGCAGTACTTC. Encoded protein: CASSDLAGTAYEQYF.

CDR3 coding DNA: TGTGCCAGCGGCTCCCCCTCGGCCCCCGTCCTGACTTTC. Translation: CASGSPSAPVLTF. This rearrangement joins TRBV7-2 to TRBJ2-6; D gene ambiguous. Trimming cost V 8 bases and J 12 bases, with 17 bases left between them. This CDR3 region has 13 residues. Per germline, CDR1 SGHTA and CDR2 FQGNSA. Full variable domain (missing parts from reference TRBV7-2 and TRBJ2-6): GAGVSQSPSNKVTEKGKDVELRCDPISGHTALYWYRQSLGQGLEFLIYFQGNSAPDKSGLPSDRFSAERTGGSVSTLTIQRTQQEDSAVYLCASGSPSAPVLTFGAGSRLTVL.

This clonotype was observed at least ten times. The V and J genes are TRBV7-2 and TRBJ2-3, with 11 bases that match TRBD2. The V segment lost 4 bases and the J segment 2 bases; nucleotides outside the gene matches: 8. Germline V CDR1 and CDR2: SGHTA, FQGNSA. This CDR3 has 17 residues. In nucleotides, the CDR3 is TGTGCCAGCAGCTGGCCCACTAGCGGGGGCCCCACAGATACGCAGTATTTT. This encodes CASSWPTSGGPTDTQYF.

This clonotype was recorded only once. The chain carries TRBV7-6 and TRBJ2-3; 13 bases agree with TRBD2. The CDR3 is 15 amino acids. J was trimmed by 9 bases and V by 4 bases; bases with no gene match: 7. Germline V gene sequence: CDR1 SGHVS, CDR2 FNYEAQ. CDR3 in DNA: TGTGCCAGCAGCTCCCAACTAGCGGGGGGGCGAACGCAGTATTTT. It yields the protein CASSSQLAGGRTQYF. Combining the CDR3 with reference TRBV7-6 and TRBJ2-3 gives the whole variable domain GAGVSQSPRYKVTKRGQDVALRCDPISGHVSLYWYRQALGQGPEFLTYFNYEAQQDKSGLPNDRFSAERPEGSISTLTIQRTEQRDSAMYRCASSSQLAGGRTQYFGPGTRLTVL.

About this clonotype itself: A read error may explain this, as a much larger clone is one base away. CDR3 sequence reads: CASSWGSVQFF. Here the CDR3 DNA reads TGTGCCAGCAGCTGGGGGAGCGTGCAGTTCTTC. V usage is TRBV7-2 and J usage is TRBJ2-1; possibly TRBD1 or TRBD2 for D (5 bases each). The CDR3 length is 11 residues. Trimming took off 4 bases at V and 12 bases at J, with 10 bases between the two ends. CDR1 is SGHTA, CDR2 FQGNSA, per germline.

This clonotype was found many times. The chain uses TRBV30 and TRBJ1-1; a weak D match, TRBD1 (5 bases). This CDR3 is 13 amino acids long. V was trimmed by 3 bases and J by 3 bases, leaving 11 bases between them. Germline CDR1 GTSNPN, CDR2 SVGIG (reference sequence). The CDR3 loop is CAWRADSYTEAFF. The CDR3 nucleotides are TGTGCCTGGAGGGCCGACAGCTACACTGAAGCTTTCTTT. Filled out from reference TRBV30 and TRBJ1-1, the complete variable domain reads SQTIHQWPATLVQPVGSPLSLECTVEGTSNPNLYWYRQAAGRGLQLLFYSVGIGQISSEVPQNLSASRPQDRQFILSSKKLLLSDSGFYLCAWRADSYTEAFFGQGTRLTVV.

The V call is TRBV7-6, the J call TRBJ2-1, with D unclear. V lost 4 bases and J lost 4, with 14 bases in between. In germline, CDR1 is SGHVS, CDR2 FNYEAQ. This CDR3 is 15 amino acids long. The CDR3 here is CASSSLVGGYNEQFF. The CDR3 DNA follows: TGTGCCAGCAGCTCCCTAGTGGGTGGTTACAATGAGCAGTTCTTC.

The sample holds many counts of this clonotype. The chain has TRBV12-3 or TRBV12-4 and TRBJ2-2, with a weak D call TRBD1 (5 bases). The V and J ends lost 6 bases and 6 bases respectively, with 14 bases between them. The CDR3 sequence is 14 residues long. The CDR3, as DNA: TGTGCCAGCAGCAAAGATCTCAGGGCCGGGGAGCTGTTTTTT. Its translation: CASSKDLRAGELFF.

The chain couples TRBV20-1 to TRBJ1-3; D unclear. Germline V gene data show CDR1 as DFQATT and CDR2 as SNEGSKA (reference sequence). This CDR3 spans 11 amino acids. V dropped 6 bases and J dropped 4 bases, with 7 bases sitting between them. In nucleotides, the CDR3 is TGCAGTGCCCGGAGCGGAAACACCATATATTTT. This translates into CSARSGNTIYF.

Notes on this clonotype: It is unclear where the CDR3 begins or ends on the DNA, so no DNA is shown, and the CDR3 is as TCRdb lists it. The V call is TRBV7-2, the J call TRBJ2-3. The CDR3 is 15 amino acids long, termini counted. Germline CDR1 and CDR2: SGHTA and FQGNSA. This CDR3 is CASSLAGVYGYTFDF.

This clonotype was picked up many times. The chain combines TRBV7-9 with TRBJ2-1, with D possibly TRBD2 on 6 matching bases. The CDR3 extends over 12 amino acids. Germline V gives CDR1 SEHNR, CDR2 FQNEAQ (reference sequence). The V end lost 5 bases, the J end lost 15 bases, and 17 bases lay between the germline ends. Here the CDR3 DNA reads TGTGCCAGCAGCGGGGGGATGGGATACGGGTTCTTC. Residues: CASSGGMGYGFF.

Written as DNA, the CDR3 is TGTGCCAGCAGCTTAGCGGGGGGGGGGAAGGCCGGGTTTCTGTTTTTT. Translating gives CASSLAGGGKAGFLFF. The chain uses TRBV7-2 and TRBJ2-2; 7 positions agree with TRBD2. Germline CDR1 reads SGHTA; CDR2 reads FQGNSA. J was trimmed by 14 bases and V by 0 bases; bases with no gene match: 15. This CDR3 contains 16 residues.

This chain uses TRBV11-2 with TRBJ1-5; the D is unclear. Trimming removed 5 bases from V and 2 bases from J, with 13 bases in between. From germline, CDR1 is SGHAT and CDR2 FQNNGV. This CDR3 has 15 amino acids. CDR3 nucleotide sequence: TGTGCCAGCAGCGTAGTACGGTCAGGCAATCAGCCCCAGCATTTT. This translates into CASSVVRSGNQPQHF. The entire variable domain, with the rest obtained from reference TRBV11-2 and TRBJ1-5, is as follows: EAGVAQSPRYKIIEKRQSVAFWCNPISGHATLYWYQQILGQGPKLLIQFQNNGVVDDSQLPKDRFSAERLKGVDSTLKIQPAKLEDSAVYLCASSVVRSGNQPQHFGDGTRLSIL.

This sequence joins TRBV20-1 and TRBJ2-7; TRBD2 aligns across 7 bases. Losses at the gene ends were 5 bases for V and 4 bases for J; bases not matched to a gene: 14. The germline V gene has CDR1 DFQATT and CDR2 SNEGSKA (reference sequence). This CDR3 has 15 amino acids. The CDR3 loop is CSAQEAGSETYEQYF. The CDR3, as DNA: TGCAGTGCTCAGGAAGCGGGGAGCGAGACATACGAGCAGTACTTC.

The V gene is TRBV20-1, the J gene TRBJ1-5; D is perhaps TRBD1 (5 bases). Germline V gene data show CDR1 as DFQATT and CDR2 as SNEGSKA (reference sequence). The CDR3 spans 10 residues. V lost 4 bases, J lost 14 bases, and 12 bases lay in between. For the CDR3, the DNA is TGCAGTGCTACGGGACGGTGCAAGCATTTT. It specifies CSATGRCKHF.

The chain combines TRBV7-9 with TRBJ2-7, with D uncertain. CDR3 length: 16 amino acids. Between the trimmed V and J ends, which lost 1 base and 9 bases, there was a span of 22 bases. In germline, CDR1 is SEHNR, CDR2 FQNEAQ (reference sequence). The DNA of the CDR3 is TGTGCCAGCAGCTTAGGTGCGCAGGATCGTGAGCAGTTGCAGTACTTC. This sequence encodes CASSLGAQDREQLQYF.

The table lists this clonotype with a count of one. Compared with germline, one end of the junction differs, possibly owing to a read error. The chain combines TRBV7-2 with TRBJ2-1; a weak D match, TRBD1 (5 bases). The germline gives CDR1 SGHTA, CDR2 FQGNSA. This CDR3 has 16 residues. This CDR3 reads CASSSEQELLGDEQFF. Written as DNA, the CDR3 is TGCGCCAGCAGCTCGGAACAGGAACTCCTTGGGGATGAGCAGTTCTTC.

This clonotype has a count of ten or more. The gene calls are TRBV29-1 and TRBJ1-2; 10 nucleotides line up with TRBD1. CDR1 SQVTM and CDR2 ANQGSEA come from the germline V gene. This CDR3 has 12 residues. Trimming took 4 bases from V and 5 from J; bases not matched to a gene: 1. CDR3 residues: CSVGTGGYGYTF. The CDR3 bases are TGCAGCGTTGGGACAGGGGGTTATGGCTACACCTTC.

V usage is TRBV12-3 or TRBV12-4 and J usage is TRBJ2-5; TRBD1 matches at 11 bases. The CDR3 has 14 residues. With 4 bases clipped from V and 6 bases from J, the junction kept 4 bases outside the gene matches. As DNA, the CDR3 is TGTGCCAGCAGTTGGGGACAGGGGGTGCAGACCCAGTACTTC. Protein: CASSWGQGVQTQYF.